A single T cell receptor beta chain is shown here with its context. The data derive from a study of T cell responses to AZD1222 COVID-19 vaccine. Study at large: Second-dose timings of about 4 or about 12 weeks were pooled.

The germline gives CDR1 SNHLY, CDR2 FYNNEI. Trimming took off 6 bases at V and 2 bases at J, with 14 bases between the two ends. This CDR3 has 15 residues. The data were produced by immunoSEQ multiplex PCR, yet TCRdb's version contains in-frame clones alone and is incomplete. This sample has about 260,000 clones; over 85% occur once, and the top ten carry less than 0.6%. The sequencing here drew on peripheral blood, taken on day 0 of AZD1222 vaccination. The sequence was collected from an adult in good health. This sequence joins TRBV2 and TRBJ1-5; D ambiguous. Here the CDR3 reads CASRGAGGGNQPQHF. CDR3 DNA: TGTGCCAGCAGGGGAGCAGGAGGCGGCAATCAGCCCCAGCATTTT.